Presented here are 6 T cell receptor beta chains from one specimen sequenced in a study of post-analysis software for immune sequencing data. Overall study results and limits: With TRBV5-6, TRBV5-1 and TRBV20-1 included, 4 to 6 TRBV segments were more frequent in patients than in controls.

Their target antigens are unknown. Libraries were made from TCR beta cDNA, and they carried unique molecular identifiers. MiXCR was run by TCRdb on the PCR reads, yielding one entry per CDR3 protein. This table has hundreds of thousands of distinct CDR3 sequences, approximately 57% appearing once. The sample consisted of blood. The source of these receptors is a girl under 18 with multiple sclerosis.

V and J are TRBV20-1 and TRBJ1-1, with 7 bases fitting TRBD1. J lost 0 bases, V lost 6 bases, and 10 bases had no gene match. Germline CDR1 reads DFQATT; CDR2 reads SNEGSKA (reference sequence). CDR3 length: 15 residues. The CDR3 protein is CSAREGGFMNTEAFF. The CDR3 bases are TGCAGTGCGAGGGAAGGGGGCTTCATGAACACTGAAGCTTTCTTT.

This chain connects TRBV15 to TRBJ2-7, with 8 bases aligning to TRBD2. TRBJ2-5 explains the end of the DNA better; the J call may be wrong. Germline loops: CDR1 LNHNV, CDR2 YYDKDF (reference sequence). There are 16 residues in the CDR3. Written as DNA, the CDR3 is TGTGCCACCAGCAGAGATAGACGGGAGGGCCGGGAGACCCAGTACTTC. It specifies CATSRDRREGRETQYF.

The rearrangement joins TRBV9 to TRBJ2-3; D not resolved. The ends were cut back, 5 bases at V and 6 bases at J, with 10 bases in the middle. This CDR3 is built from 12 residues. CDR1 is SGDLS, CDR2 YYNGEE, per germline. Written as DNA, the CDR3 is TGTGCCAGCAGGGCGTTAGGGGATACGCAGTATTTT. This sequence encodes CASRALGDTQYF.

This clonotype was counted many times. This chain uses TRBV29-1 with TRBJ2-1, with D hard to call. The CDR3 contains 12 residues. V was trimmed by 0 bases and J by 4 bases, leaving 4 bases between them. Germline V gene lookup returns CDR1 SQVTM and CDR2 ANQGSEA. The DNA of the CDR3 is TGCAGCGTTGAAGATCGGTACAATGAGCAGTTCTTC. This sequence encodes CSVEDRYNEQFF.

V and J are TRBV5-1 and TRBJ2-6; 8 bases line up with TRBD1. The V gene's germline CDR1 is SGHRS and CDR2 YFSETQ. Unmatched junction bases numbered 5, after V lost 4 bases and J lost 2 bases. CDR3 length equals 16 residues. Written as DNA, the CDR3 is TGCGCCAGCAGCCTGGGACAGGAAGCTGGGGCCAACGTCCTGACTTTC. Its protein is CASSLGQEAGANVLTF.

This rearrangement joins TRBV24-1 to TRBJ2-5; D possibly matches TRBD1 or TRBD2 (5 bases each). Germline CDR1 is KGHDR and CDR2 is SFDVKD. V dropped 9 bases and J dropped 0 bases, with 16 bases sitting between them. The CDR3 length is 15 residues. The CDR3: CATGAASGNQETQYF. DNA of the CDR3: TGTGCCACCGGGGCTGCGAGCGGAAACCAAGAGACCCAGTACTTC.